The sequence of this T cell receptor beta chain was determined in a study of post-analysis software for immune sequencing data. Study-level results: Patients used a few TRBV segments, including TRBV5-6, TRBV5-1 and TRBV20-1, more often than controls.

About this clonotype: Its antigen is undetermined.

Incorporated into the TCR beta cDNA libraries were unique molecular identifiers, which served to reduce PCR and sequencing biases. In TCRdb, the PCR reads were re-called with MiXCR into one record per CDR3 protein. The data hold approximately 570,000 distinct CDR3 sequences, with roughly 40% observed a single time. This CDR3 spans 15 amino acids. The germline V and J ends were trimmed by 4 bases and 7 bases, with 18 bases remaining between them. CDR1 and CDR2 (germline): SGHRS, YFSETQ. The chain is built from TRBV5-1 and TRBJ2-1; tentative D call: TRBD2 (5 bases). The sequenced material came from blood. This sequence originates from a girl aged 5 to 17 with multiple sclerosis. The CDR3 region is CASSLLPPRENEQFF. CDR3 nucleotide sequence: TGCGCCAGCAGCCTGCTCCCTCCAAGGGAGAATGAGCAGTTCTTC. Together with reference TRBV5-1 and TRBJ2-1, the CDR3 gives the full variable domain: KAGVTQTPRYLIKTRGQQVTLSCSPISGHRSVSWYQQTPGQGLQFLFEYFSETQRNKGNFPGRFSGRQFSNSRSEMNVSTLELGDSALYLCASSLLPPRENEQFFGPGTRLTVL.